The subject of this entry is one TCR beta chain. The entry originates in a study of blood T cell repertoires in COVID-19. Study-level background: Researchers got acute and convalescent COVID-19 samples from the United States, Italy and Spain. Nucleic acid was either cDNA or gDNA, and it came from T cells, B-cell-depleted T cells, or PBMCs.

Germline CDR1 and CDR2: LNHDA and SQIVND (reference sequence). The CDR3 contains 15 residues. J gave up 3 bases and V 4 bases, and 5 bases lay outside the gene matches. Original methodology: Cell counts per sample came from amplifying reference gene primers. Produced via immunoSEQ multiplex PCR; TCRdb's table is partial and in-frame only. Clone size and the V and J calls come from that table; the DNA yielded D and trimming. The sample yields over 85,000 clones, 70% to 80% seen once. The sample comprised peripheral blood. The TCR sequence derives from a human donor in a cohort sampled during active COVID-19. The chain couples TRBV19 to TRBJ2-7, with 11 positions matching TRBD2. CDR3 in DNA: TGTGCCAGTAGTAATGGACTAGCGGGCTTCTACGAGCAGTACTTC. This codes for CASSNGLAGFYEQYF.